This T cell receptor (beta chain) is from a study of blood T cells in healthy people across ages. The second PCR ran roughly 7 to 12 cycles with a sample-barcoded 5' primer and J-beta primers. All cDNA molecules were each tagged by a template-switch adaptor with 12 random nucleotides. One entry per CDR3 protein, called by TCRdb with MiXCR from the 5' RACE reads. The table shows about 900,000 distinct CDR3 sequences, with 48% occurring only once. This CDR3 spans 14 amino acids. With 7 bases clipped from V and 0 bases from J, the junction kept 2 bases outside the gene matches. Per the germline V gene, CDR1 is MDHEN and CDR2 is SYDVKM. Comments on this clonotype: Its cognate antigen is unknown.

General observations from the study: Expanded clonotype shifts may have been confounded, as the donors had an unknown CMV status. Higher diversity and more naive CD4+ cells were features of long-lived donors, compared to aged donors.

The TCR sequence derives from a man aged 25-45 years in good health. The chain uses TRBV28 and TRBJ2-1, with TRBD1 matching over 8 bases. Sequenced material: blood. The CDR3 bases are TGTGCCAGCATTACAGGGGGCTCCTACAATGAGCAGTTCTTC. Protein product: CASITGGSYNEQFF.